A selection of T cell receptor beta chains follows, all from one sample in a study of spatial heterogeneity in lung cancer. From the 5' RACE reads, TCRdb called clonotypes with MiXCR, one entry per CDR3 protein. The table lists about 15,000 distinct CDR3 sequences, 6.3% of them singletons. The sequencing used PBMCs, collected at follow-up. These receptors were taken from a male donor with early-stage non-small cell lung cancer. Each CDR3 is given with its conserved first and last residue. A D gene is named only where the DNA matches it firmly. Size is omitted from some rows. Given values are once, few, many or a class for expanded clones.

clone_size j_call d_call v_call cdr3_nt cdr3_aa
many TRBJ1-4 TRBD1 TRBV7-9 TGTGCCAGCAGCTTAGCGGCCAGGGGGGCGAGAACTAATGAAAAACTGTTTTTT CASSLAARGARTNEKLFF
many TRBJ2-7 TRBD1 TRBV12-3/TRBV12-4 TGTGCCAGCAGTTTAGGACAGGGCTACGAGCAGTACTTC CASSLGQGYEQYF
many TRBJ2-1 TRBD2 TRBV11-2 TGTGCCAGCAGCCCCCTAGCGGGAACCTACAATGAGCAGTTCTTC CASSPLAGTYNEQFF
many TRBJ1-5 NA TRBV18 TGTGCCAGCTCAGCACAGGTAAATCAGCCCCAGCATTTT CASSAQVNQPQHF
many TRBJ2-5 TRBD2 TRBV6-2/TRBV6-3 TGTGCCAGCAGCCCCGGGACTAGGACAGAGACCCAGTACTTC CASSPGTRTETQYF
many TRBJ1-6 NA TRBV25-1 TGTGCCAGCAGCGCGGGGGGAAGGGCCCTCCACTTT CASSAGGRALHF
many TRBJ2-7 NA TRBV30 TGTGCCTGGAGTGGGAGAAGCGGTACCCTCTACGAGCAGTACTTC CAWSGRSGTLYEQYF
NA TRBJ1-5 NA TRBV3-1 TGTGCCAGCAGCCAAGGAGAGGGTCAGCCCCAGCATTTT CASSQGEGQPQHF
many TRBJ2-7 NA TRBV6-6 TGTGCCAGCAAGTCCGCGGGTCCCATAGATGGTTACGAGCAGTACTTC CASKSAGPIDGYEQYF
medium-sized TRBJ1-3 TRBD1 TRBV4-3 TGCGCCAGCAGCCCAGGGGGTTCAGGAAACACCATATATTTT CASSPGGSGNTIYF
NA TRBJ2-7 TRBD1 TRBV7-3 TGTGCCAGCAGCACCGGGACAGGGGAGCAAGAGCAGTACTTC CASSTGTGEQEQYF
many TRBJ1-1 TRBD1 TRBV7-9 TGTGCCAGCAGCTCCCGGGCAGGGGGCCACACTGAAGCTTTCTTT CASSSRAGGHTEAFF
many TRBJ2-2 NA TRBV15 TGTGCCACCAGGTTGCAGGGGGAGGGCGGGGAGCTGTTTTTT CATRLQGEGGELFF
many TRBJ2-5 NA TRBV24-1 TGTGCCACCAGTGATTTGGGGCAAGAGACCCAGTACTTC CATSDLGQETQYF
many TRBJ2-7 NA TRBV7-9 TGTGCCAGCAGCTTAGCGGATCTCTACGAGCAGTACTTC CASSLADLYEQYF
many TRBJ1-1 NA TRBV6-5 TGTGCCAGCAGGCCCCACGGGCCAATGAACACTGAAGCTTTCTTT CASRPHGPMNTEAFF
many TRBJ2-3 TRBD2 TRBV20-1 TGCAGTGCCGAAGGACTAGCGGGAACCACAGATACGCAGTATTTT CSAEGLAGTTDTQYF
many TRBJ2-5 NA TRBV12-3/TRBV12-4 TGTGCCAGCAGTTTAAGGGGATACGAGACCCAGTACTTC CASSLRGYETQYF
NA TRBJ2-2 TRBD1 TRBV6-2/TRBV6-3 TGTGCCAGCAGTTACGGCAGGGGGAGTGTCGCCGGGGAGCTGTTTTTT CASSYGRGSVAGELFF
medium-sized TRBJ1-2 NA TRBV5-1 TGCGCCAGCAGGCCAGATAACTATGGCTACACCTTC CASRPDNYGYTF
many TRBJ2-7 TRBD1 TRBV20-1 TGCAGTGCTGCCGGGACAGGGACCTACGAGCAGTACTTC CSAAGTGTYEQYF
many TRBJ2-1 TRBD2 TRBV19 TGTGCCAGTAGCCGAGCGGGAGGGCACGAGCAGTTCTTC CASSRAGGHEQFF
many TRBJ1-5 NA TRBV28 TGTGCCAGCAGTTTAAGCGGGGGGCTTCGTCAGCCCCAGCATTTT CASSLSGGLRQPQHF
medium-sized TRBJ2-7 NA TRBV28 TGTGCCAGCAGTTCCCTGACAGGTTCCTACGAGCAGTACTTC CASSSLTGSYEQYF